These 4 T cell receptor beta chains share one sample of origin, sequenced in a study of T cells in Graves' hyperthyroidism and ophthalmopathy. What was amplified from RNA transcripts were TCR beta CDR3 regions. HTBI primers drove first-round RT-PCR of the TCR CDR3. Each CDR3 protein gets one entry after TCRdb re-called the multiplex PCR reads with MiXCR. The sample lists 280,000 or so distinct CDR3 sequences; about 25% were seen once. Sequenced material: blood. The receptors come from a man between 35 and 55 years old with Graves' hyperthyroidism that later progressed to Graves' ophthalmopathy.

The V gene is TRBV6-2 or TRBV6-3, the J gene TRBJ2-7, with D uncertain. This CDR3 region has 14 residues. Trimming took off 7 bases at V and 0 bases at J, with 13 bases between the two ends. Looked up from germline, CDR1 is MNHEY and CDR2 is SVGEGT. CDR3 sequence: CASTPEWFSYEQYF. The CDR3 DNA sequence: TGTGCCAGCACCCCGGAGTGGTTCTCCTACGAGCAGTACTTC.

This clonotype came up many times. This chain's CDR3 is CASSQGGGTGETQYF. Written as DNA, the CDR3 is TGCGCCAGCAGCCAAGGGGGCGGGACGGGGGAGACCCAGTACTTC. The chain recombines TRBV4-1 with TRBJ2-5, with a possible D match to TRBD2 (6 bases). The ends were cut back, 1 base at V and 5 bases at J, with 14 bases in the middle. The CDR3 has 15 amino acids. The germline gives CDR1 MGHRA, CDR2 YSYEKL.

This clonotype was observed many times. The chain combines TRBV7-9 with TRBJ2-7; D gene ambiguous. Trimming took off 4 bases at V and 9 bases at J, with 13 bases between the two ends. Germline CDR1 is SEHNR and CDR2 is FQNEAQ (reference sequence). The CDR3 is made up of 12 amino acids. The CDR3 DNA reads as TGTGCCAGCAGCTCTGTCCCCTTCGTGCAGTACTTC. Translating it yields CASSSVPFVQYF.

The J gene is TRBJ1-2, the V gene TRBV20-1; 9 bases fit TRBD1. V lost 6 bases and J lost 4; bases outside the gene matches: 12. The CDR3 consists of 15 residues. The germline V gene has CDR1 DFQATT and CDR2 SNEGSKA (reference sequence). CDR3 nucleotides: TGCAGTGCCCTTAAGTTGGGACAGGGCGTCTATGGCTACACCTTC. It translates to CSALKLGQGVYGYTF.